The rows below give T cell receptor beta chains drawn from one sample of a study of CD4+ T cells in melanoma. Generated by immunoSEQ multiplex PCR, the TCRdb table keeps only in-frame clones and is missing some. This sample has 4,500 to 6,000 clones, with over 55% found just once. Sample: cells from a culture (not recorded whether cultured in vitro). These receptors all stem from a human donor with melanoma. The CDR3 runs from the conserved cysteine through the conserved F or W. The D gene is left open where the match is weak. Rows may omit the clone size; those that give it use once, few, many or a size class.

CDR3: CASSPSGTGNLNQPQHF
DNA: TGTGCCAGCAGTCCCTCCGGGACAGGGAATCTCAATCAGCCCCAGCATTTT
length: 17
J: TRBJ1-5
size: few
D: TRBD1
V: TRBV28

CDR3: CASSPSGADTDTQYF
DNA: TGTGCCAGCAGCCCAAGCGGGGCCGACACAGATACGCAGTATTTT
length: 15
J: TRBJ2-3
size: -
D: TRBD2
V: TRBV7-3

CDR3: CASSPRQDLGAFF
DNA: TGTGCCAGCAGTCCCCGACAGGACTTAGGAGCTTTCTTT
length: 13
J: TRBJ1-1
size: -
D: -
V: TRBV6-5

CDR3: CASGINRDSTEAFF
DNA: TGTGCCAGCGGGATCAACAGGGATAGCACTGAAGCTTTCTTT
length: 14
J: TRBJ1-1
size: medium-sized
D: -
V: TRBV27

CDR3: CASSIVAYNEQFF
DNA: TGTGCCAGCAGCATAGTCGCTTACAATGAGCAGTTCTTC
length: 13
J: TRBJ2-1
size: -
D: -
V: TRBV27

CDR3: CASSRDRGTGELFF
DNA: TGTGCCAGCAGCCGGGACAGGGGGACCGGGGAGCTGTTTTTT
length: 14
J: TRBJ2-2
size: -
D: TRBD1
V: TRBV7-6

CDR3: CASSQAGDYEKLFF
DNA: TGCGCCAGCAGCCAGGCCGGAGATTATGAAAAACTGTTTTTT
length: 14
J: TRBJ1-4
size: -
D: -
V: TRBV4-1

CDR3: CASSLDGKGYTF
DNA: TGCGCCAGCAGCTTGGACGGGAAAGGCTACACCTTC
length: 12
J: TRBJ1-2
size: medium-sized
D: -
V: TRBV5-1

CDR3: CAWSQDTSYEQYF
DNA: TGTGCCTGGAGCCAGGACACATCCTACGAGCAGTACTTC
length: 13
J: TRBJ2-7
size: -
D: -
V: TRBV30

CDR3: CASSYQHITGNTIYF
DNA: TGTGCCAGCAGTTACCAGCACATAACTGGAAACACCATATATTTT
length: 15
J: TRBJ1-3
size: -
D: -
V: TRBV6-2/TRBV6-3

CDR3: CASSLSPSSYEQYF
DNA: TGTGCCAGCAGCTTATCTCCTAGTTCCTACGAGCAGTACTTC
length: 14
J: TRBJ2-7
size: -
D: -
V: TRBV7-9

CDR3: CASSAPGQGHGYTF
DNA: TGTGCCAGCAGCGCGCCGGGACAGGGCCATGGCTACACCTTC
length: 14
J: TRBJ1-2
size: once
D: TRBD1
V: TRBV4-2

CDR3: CASSFSTGPSNQPQHF
DNA: TGTGCCAGCAGCTTTTCAACAGGGCCTAGCAATCAGCCCCAGCATTTT
length: 16
J: TRBJ1-5
size: few
D: -
V: TRBV5-6

CDR3: CASSEFNGGQSTDTQYF
DNA: TGTGCCAGCAGTGAATTCAATGGGGGACAGAGCACAGATACGCAGTATTTT
length: 17
J: TRBJ2-3
size: large
D: TRBD1
V: TRBV25-1

CDR3: CASGLGQGGGEQYF
DNA: TGTGCTAGTGGTTTGGGCCAGGGGGGAGGCGAGCAGTACTTC
length: 14
J: TRBJ2-7
size: -
D: -
V: TRBV12-5

CDR3: CASSLPDGETQYF
DNA: TGCGCCAGCAGCTTGCCGGACGGAGAGACCCAGTACTTC
length: 13
J: TRBJ2-5
size: -
D: -
V: TRBV5-1

CDR3: CASKGEGYTF
DNA: TGTGCCAGTAAAGGAGAAGGCTACACCTTC
length: 10
J: TRBJ1-2
size: -
D: -
V: TRBV19

CDR3: CASSTAGGGNEQFF
DNA: TGCGCCAGCAGCACAGCGGGGGGTGGGAATGAGCAGTTCTTC
length: 14
J: TRBJ2-1
size: -
D: TRBD2
V: TRBV5-1

CDR3: CASSPRQGGNEQYF
DNA: TGTGCCAGCTCACCACGACAGGGAGGTAACGAGCAGTACTTC
length: 14
J: TRBJ2-7
size: few
D: -
V: TRBV18

CDR3: CASSILEGGQANTEAFF
DNA: TGTGCCAGTAGTATATTAGAAGGGGGACAGGCTAACACTGAAGCTTTCTTT
length: 17
J: TRBJ1-1
size: medium-sized
D: TRBD1
V: TRBV19

CDR3: CASSSPTLLAKNIQYF
DNA: TGTGCCAGCAGCTCACCGACATTGTTAGCCAAAAACATTCAGTACTTC
length: 16
J: TRBJ2-4
size: -
D: -
V: TRBV5-4

CDR3: CASSFGGRGGSYEQYF
DNA: TGTGCCAGCAGTTTTGGGGGTAGGGGAGGCTCCTACGAGCAGTACTTC
length: 16
J: TRBJ2-7
size: -
D: -
V: TRBV7-6

CDR3: CASSRGHPGELFF
DNA: TGTGCCAGCAGCCGCGGGCACCCCGGGGAGCTGTTTTTT
length: 13
J: TRBJ2-2
size: once
D: -
V: TRBV11-2

CDR3: CASSHQGWDTEAFF
DNA: TGTGCCAGCAGCCACCAGGGGTGGGACACTGAAGCTTTCTTT
length: 14
J: TRBJ1-1
size: -
D: -
V: TRBV3-1/TRBV3-2

CDR3: CASSLAGAGVDTQYF
DNA: TGTGCCAGCAGCTTAGCAGGGGCAGGGGTTGATACGCAGTATTTT
length: 15
J: TRBJ2-3
size: -
D: -
V: TRBV7-9

CDR3: CASLPGLRTDTQYF
DNA: TGCGCCAGCCTCCCGGGACTCCGCACAGATACGCAGTATTTT
length: 14
J: TRBJ2-3
size: -
D: -
V: TRBV5-1

CDR3: CASSTWTGTSSYNEQFF
DNA: TGTGCCAGCAGCACGTGGACTGGGACGAGCTCCTACAATGAGCAGTTCTTC
length: 17
J: TRBJ2-1
size: -
D: -
V: TRBV5-4

CDR3: CASSVGTGRETQYF
DNA: TGCGCCAGCAGCGTCGGGACAGGGCGAGAGACCCAGTACTTC
length: 14
J: TRBJ2-5
size: -
D: TRBD1
V: TRBV5-1

CDR3: CASSRTVTYEQYF
DNA: TGTGCCAGTAGCAGGACGGTCACCTACGAGCAGTACTTC
length: 13
J: TRBJ2-7
size: few
D: -
V: TRBV19

CDR3: CASSYSYGASGNTIYF
DNA: TGTGCCAGCAGTTACTCGTACGGAGCCTCTGGAAACACCATATATTTT
length: 16
J: TRBJ1-3
size: -
D: -
V: TRBV6-5

CDR3: CASSLVGRQGADEQFF
DNA: TGTGCCAGCAGCTTAGTTGGGAGACAGGGGGCAGATGAGCAGTTCTTC
length: 16
J: TRBJ2-1
size: -
D: TRBD1
V: TRBV11-2

CDR3: CASTLAKRGPNTGELFF
DNA: TGTGCCAGCACCTTAGCCAAGCGGGGGCCGAACACCGGGGAGCTGTTTTTT
length: 17
J: TRBJ2-2
size: -
D: TRBD2
V: TRBV13

CDR3: CASGLSAYNEQFF
DNA: TGTGCTAGTGGTTTGTCGGCCTACAATGAGCAGTTCTTC
length: 13
J: TRBJ2-1
size: medium-sized
D: -
V: TRBV12-5

CDR3: CASSATTVTEAFF
DNA: TGTGCCAGCAGCGCGACGACAGTTACTGAAGCTTTCTTT
length: 13
J: TRBJ1-1
size: few
D: -
V: TRBV7-3

CDR3: CASSLGPYTDTQYF
DNA: TGTGCCAGCAGCCTTGGACCGTACACAGATACGCAGTATTTT
length: 14
J: TRBJ2-3
size: -
D: -
V: TRBV5-4

CDR3: CASSLMEFRTDTQYF
DNA: TGTGCCAGCAGCTTGATGGAATTCCGCACAGATACGCAGTATTTT
length: 15
J: TRBJ2-3
size: few
D: -
V: TRBV5-6

CDR3: CASTNQFSYGYTF
DNA: TGTGCCAGCACCAACCAATTCTCCTATGGCTACACCTTC
length: 13
J: TRBJ1-2
size: once
D: -
V: TRBV9

CDR3: CAWSVGQGADTQYF
DNA: TGTGCCTGGAGTGTCGGGCAGGGAGCAGATACGCAGTATTTT
length: 14
J: TRBJ2-3
size: -
D: -
V: TRBV30

CDR3: CASSLVQRGTEAFF
DNA: TGTGCCAGCAGCTTGGTCCAGCGAGGAACTGAAGCTTTCTTT
length: 14
J: TRBJ1-1
size: few
D: -
V: TRBV5-5

CDR3: CASSGGGINTEAFF
DNA: TGTGCCAGCAGCGGCGGAGGGATAAACACTGAAGCTTTCTTT
length: 14
J: TRBJ1-1
size: -
D: -
V: TRBV5-4

CDR3: CASSLFATERTNEKLFF
DNA: TGCGCCAGCAGCTTGTTTGCCACTGAGCGGACTAATGAAAAACTGTTTTTT
length: 17
J: TRBJ1-4
size: -
D: -
V: TRBV5-1

CDR3: CASSQYGQKGTDTQYF
DNA: TGTGCCAGCAGCCAATATGGCCAAAAAGGAACAGATACGCAGTATTTT
length: 16
J: TRBJ2-3
size: -
D: -
V: TRBV4-2

CDR3: CASPGQRTDTQYF
DNA: TGTGCCAGTCCGGGACAGCGTACAGATACGCAGTATTTT
length: 13
J: TRBJ2-3
size: -
D: TRBD1
V: TRBV6-5

CDR3: CASSGQGINYGYTF
DNA: TGTGCCAGCAGCGGACAGGGGATAAACTATGGCTACACCTTC
length: 14
J: TRBJ1-2
size: -
D: TRBD1
V: TRBV9

CDR3: CASLIHREVRTGELFF
DNA: TGTGCCAGCCTTATCCACAGGGAGGTACGCACCGGGGAGCTGTTTTTT
length: 16
J: TRBJ2-2
size: large
D: -
V: TRBV27

CDR3: CASSQVARRSTGQPQHF
DNA: TGTGCCAGCAGCCAAGTGGCGAGACGCTCCACGGGGCAGCCCCAGCATTTT
length: 17
J: TRBJ1-5
size: -
D: -
V: TRBV4-2